This T cell receptor beta chain was identified in a study of cytomegalovirus exposure and HLA in healthy donors. Findings of the study overall: According to the study, roughly 160 TCR beta chains were cytomegalovirus-associated.

Germline values: CDR1 SGHRS, CDR2 YFSETQ. This CDR3 is built from 14 residues. V dropped 4 bases and J dropped 6; count of bases not matched to a gene: 5. About this clone itself: As yet, its antigen is unknown.

Sequenced by immunoSEQ multiplex PCR; TCRdb stores in-frame clones only, minus some. The table shows 250,000 to 300,000 clones, with 80% to 90% occurring only once. The clonotype originates from a woman between 18 and 29 years old in good health and CMV-seronegative. The sample taken for sequencing was PBMCs. J is TRBJ1-1 and V is TRBV5-1, with 11 bases lining up with TRBD1. Here the CDR3 DNA reads TGCGCCAGCAGCCCCGGGGGACAGGGGGCTGAAGCTTTCTTT. Its translation: CASSPGGQGAEAFF.